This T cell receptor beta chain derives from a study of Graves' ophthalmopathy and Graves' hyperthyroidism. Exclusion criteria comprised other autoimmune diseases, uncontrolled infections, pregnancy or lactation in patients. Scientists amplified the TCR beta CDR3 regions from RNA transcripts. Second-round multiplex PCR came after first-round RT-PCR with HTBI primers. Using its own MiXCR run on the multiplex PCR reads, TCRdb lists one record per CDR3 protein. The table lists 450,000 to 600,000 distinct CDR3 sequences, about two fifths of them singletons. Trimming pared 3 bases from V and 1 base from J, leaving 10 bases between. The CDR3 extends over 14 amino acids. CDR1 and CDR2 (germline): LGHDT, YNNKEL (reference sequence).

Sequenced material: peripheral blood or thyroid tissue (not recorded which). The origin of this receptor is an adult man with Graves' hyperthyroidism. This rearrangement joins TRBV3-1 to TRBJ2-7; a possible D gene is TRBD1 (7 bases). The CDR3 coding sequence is TGTGCCAGCAGCCAGGCGGGACAGTCCTACGAGCAGTACTTC. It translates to CASSQAGQSYEQYF.